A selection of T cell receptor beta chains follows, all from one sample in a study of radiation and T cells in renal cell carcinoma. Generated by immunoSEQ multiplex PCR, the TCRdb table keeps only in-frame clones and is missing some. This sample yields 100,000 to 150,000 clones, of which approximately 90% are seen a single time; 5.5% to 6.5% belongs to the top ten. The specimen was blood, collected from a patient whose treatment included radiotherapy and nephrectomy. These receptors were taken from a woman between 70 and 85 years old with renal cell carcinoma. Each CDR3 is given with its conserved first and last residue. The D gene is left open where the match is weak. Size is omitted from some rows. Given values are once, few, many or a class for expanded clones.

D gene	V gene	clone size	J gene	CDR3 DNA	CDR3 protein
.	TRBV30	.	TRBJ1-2	TGTGCCTGGACGGGGCAGGGCCCCTTGCCCTCTTTAGGCTACACCTTC	CAWTGQGPLPSLGYTF
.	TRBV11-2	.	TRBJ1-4	TGTGCCAGCAGCTTAAACCCAACTAATGAAAAACTGTTTTTT	CASSLNPTNEKLFF
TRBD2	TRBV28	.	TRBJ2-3	TGTGCCAGCAAGGGACTAGCGGTTGGCACAGATACGCAGTATTTT	CASKGLAVGTDTQYF
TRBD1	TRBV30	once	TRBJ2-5	TGTGCCTGGAGCGCCGGGACAGGGGAGACCCAGTACTTC	CAWSAGTGETQYF
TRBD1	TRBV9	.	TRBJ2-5	TGTGCCAGCAGCATGACAGGGGGCGCAGAGACCCAGTACTTC	CASSMTGGAETQYF
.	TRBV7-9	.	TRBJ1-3	TGTGCCAGCAGCTCAGGCAGGGAAGGGGCTGGAAACACCATATATTTT	CASSSGREGAGNTIYF
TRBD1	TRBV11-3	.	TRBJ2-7	TGTGCCAGCAGCACCCTGTCGGGGACAGCTTCTCGGCAGTACTTC	CASSTLSGTASRQYF
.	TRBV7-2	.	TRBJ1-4	TGTGCCAGCAGCTCGGGACGGGGTAATGAAAAACTGTTTTTT	CASSSGRGNEKLFF
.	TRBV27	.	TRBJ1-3	TGTGCCAGCAGTTCTACAGGAAACACCATATATTTT	CASSSTGNTIYF
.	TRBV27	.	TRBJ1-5	TGTGCCAGCAGTTTGTCAGGAATTCAGCCCCAGCATTTT	CASSLSGIQPQHF
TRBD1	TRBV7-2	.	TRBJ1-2	TGTGCCAGCAGCTTAGTGACCGGACAGGAGAACGTATATGGCTACACCTTC	CASSLVTGQENVYGYTF
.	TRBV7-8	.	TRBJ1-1	TGTGCCAGCTCCAACGGCGGAAACACTGAAGCTTTCTTT	CASSNGGNTEAFF
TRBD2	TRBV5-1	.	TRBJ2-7	TGCGCCAGCAGCTTGGGAGCTAGCGGGGGGGCCTACGAGCAGTACTTC	CASSLGASGGAYEQYF
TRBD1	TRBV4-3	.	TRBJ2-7	TGCGCCAGCAGCCAAGAGAGGGACAGGTCCTACGAGCAGTACTTC	CASSQERDRSYEQYF
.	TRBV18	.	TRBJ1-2	TGTGCCAGCTCACCAAGGTTAGAATATGGCTACACCTTC	CASSPRLEYGYTF
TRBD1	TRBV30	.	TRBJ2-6	TGTGCCTGGAGTGGGACAGGGTCAGGGGCCAACGTCCTGACTTTC	CAWSGTGSGANVLTF
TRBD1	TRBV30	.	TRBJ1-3	TGTGCCTGGAGTGTACAGGGGGCTGGAAACACCATATATTTT	CAWSVQGAGNTIYF
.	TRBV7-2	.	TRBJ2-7	TGTGCCAGCAGCGTCGCAATCCAAACCTACGAGCAGTACTTC	CASSVAIQTYEQYF
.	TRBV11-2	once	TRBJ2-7	TGTGCCAGCAGTCCCGGGGGCTACGAGCAGTACTTC	CASSPGGYEQYF
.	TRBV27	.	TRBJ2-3	TGTGCCAGCAGTTTATGGACGGATCCCCGAGATACGCAGTATTTT	CASSLWTDPRDTQYF
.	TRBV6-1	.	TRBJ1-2	TGTGCCAGCAGACGACAGGACCTCTGGGGCTACACCTTC	CASRRQDLWGYTF
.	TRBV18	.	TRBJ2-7	TGTGCCAGCTCATATAAGGTTACCTCCTACGAGCAGTACTTC	CASSYKVTSYEQYF
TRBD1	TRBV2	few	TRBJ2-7	TGTGCCAGTACAAGTGGGACAGCGGTTTCCCCCTACGAGCAGTACTTC	CASTSGTAVSPYEQYF